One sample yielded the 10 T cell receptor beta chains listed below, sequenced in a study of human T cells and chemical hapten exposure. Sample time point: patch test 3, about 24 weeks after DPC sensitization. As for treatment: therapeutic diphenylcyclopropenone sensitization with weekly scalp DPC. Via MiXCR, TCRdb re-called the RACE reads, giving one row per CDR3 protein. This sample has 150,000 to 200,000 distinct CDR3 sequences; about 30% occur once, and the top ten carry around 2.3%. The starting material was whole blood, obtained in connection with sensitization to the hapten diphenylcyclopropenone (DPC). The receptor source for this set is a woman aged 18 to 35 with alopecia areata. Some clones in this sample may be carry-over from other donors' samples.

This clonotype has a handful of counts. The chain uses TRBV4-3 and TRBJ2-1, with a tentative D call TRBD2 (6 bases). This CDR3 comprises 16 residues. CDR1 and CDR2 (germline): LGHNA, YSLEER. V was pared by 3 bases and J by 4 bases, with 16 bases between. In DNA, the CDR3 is TGCGCCAGCAGCCAGGGCGCGGCGGGGCGTTACAATGAGCAGTTCTTC. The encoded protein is CASSQGAAGRYNEQFF.

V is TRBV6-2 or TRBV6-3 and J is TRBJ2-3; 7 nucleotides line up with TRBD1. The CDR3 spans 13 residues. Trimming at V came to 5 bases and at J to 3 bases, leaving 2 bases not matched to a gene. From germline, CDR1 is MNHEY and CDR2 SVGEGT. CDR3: CASSDRETDTQYF. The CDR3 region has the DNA TGTGCCAGCAGTGACAGGGAAACAGATACGCAGTATTTT.

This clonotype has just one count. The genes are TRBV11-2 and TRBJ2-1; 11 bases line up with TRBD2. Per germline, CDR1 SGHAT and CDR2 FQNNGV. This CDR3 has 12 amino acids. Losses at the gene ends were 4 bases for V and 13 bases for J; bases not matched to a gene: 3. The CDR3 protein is CASSSGLAAQFF. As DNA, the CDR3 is TGTGCCAGCAGCTCGGGACTAGCGGCTCAGTTCTTC.

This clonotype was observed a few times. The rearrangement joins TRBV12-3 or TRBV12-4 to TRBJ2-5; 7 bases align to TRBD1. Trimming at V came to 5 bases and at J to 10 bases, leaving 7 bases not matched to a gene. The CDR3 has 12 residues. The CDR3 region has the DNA TGTGCCAGCAGTCTGCAGGGGGAAAACCAGTACTTC. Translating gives CASSLQGENQYF.

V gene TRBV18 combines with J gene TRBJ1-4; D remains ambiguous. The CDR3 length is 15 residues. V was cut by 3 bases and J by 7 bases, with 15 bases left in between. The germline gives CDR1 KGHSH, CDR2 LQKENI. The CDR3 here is CASSPLVPGTEKLFF. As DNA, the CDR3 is TGTGCCAGCTCACCTCTCGTCCCAGGAACTGAAAAACTGTTTTTT.

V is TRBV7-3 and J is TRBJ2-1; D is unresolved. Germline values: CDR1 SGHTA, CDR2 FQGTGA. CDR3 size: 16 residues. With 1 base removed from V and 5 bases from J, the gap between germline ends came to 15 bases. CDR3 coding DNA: TGTGCCAGCAGCTTAAGGTCGGCTCCCCCAAACAATGAGCAGTTCTTC. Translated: CASSLRSAPPNNEQFF.

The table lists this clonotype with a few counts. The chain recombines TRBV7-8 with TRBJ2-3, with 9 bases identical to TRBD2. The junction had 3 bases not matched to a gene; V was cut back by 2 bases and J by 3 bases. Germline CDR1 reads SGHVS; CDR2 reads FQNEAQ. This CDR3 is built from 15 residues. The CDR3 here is CASSLISGRTDTQYF. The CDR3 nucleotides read TGTGCCAGCAGCTTAATCAGCGGGAGGACAGATACGCAGTATTTT.

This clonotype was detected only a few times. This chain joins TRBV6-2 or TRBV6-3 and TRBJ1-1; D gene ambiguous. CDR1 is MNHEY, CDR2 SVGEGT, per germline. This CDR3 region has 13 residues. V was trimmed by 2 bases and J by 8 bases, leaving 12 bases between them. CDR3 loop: CASSYDEALEAFF. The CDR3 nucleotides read TGTGCCAGCAGTTACGATGAGGCCCTGGAAGCTTTCTTT.

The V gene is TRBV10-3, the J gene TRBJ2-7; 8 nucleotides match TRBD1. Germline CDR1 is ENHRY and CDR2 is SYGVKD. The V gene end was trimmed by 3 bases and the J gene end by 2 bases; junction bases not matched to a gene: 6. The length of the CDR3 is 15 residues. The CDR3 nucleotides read TGTGCCATCAGTGAAATGGACAGGGCCGCCTACGAGCAGTACTTC. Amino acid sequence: CAISEMDRAAYEQYF.

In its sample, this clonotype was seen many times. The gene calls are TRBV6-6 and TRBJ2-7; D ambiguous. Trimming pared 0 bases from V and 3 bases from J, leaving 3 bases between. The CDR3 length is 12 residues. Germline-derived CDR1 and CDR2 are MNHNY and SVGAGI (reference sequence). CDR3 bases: TGTGCCAGCAGTTACTCGAGCTACGAGCAGTACTTC. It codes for CASSYSSYEQYF.